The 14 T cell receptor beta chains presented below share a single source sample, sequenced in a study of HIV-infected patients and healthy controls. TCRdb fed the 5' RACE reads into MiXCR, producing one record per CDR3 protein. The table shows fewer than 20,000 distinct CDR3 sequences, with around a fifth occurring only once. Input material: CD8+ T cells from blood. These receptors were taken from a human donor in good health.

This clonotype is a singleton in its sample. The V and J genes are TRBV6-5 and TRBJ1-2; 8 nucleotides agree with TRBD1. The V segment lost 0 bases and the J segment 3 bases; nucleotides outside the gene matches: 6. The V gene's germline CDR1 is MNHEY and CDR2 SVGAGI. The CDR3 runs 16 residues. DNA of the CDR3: TGTGCCAGCAGTTACTCTCCAGACAGGGGCGACTATGGCTACACCTTC. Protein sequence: CASSYSPDRGDYGYTF.

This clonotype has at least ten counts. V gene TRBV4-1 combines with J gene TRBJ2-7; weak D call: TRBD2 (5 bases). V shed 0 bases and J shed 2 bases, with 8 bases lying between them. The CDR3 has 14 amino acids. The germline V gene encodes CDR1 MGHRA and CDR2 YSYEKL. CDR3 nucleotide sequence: TGCGCCAGCAGCCAAGATACCGGGGCCTACGAGCAGTACTTC. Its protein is CASSQDTGAYEQYF.

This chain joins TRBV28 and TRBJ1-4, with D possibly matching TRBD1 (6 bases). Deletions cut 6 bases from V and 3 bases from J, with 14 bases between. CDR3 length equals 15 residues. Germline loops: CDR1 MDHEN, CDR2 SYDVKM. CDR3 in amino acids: CASRPRQAANEKLFF. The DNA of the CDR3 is TGTGCCAGCAGACCGAGACAGGCGGCTAATGAAAAACTGTTTTTT. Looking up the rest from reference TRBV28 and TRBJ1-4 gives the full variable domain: DVKVTQSSRYLVKRTGEKVFLECVQDMDHENMFWYRQDPGLGLRLIYFSYDVKMKEKGDIPEGYSVSREKKERFSLILESASTNQTSMYLCASRPRQAANEKLFFGSGTQLSVL.

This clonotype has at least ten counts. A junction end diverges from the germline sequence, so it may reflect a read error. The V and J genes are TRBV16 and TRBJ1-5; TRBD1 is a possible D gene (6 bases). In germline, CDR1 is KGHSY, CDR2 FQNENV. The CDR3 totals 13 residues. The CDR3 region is CASNQGGSQPQHF. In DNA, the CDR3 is TGTGCCAGCAACCAAGGGGGGAGTCAGCCCCAGCATTTT.

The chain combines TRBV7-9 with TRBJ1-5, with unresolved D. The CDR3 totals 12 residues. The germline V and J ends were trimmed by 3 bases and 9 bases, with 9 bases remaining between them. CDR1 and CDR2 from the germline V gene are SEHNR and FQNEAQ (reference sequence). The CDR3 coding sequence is TGTGCCAGCAGCTTGTTATCGGGGCCCCAGCATTTT. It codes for CASSLLSGPQHF.

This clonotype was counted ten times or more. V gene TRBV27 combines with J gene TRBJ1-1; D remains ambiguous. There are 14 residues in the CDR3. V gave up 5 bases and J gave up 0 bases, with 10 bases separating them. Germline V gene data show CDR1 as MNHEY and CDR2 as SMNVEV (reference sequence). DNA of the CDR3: TGTGCCAGCAGTCCTTGGACGATGAACACTGAAGCTTTCTTT. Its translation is CASSPWTMNTEAFF.

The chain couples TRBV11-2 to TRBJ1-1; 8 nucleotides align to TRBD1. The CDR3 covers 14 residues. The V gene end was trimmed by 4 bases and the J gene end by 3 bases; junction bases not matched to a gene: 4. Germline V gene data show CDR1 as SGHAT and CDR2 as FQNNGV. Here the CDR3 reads CASSSGQGHTEAFF. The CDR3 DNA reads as TGTGCCAGCAGCTCCGGACAGGGCCACACTGAAGCTTTCTTT.

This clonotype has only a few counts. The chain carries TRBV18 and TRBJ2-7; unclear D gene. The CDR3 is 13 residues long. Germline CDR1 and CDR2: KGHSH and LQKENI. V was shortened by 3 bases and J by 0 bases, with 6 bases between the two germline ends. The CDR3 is CASSPPSSYEQYF. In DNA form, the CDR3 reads TGTGCCAGCTCACCGCCGAGCTCCTACGAGCAGTACTTC.

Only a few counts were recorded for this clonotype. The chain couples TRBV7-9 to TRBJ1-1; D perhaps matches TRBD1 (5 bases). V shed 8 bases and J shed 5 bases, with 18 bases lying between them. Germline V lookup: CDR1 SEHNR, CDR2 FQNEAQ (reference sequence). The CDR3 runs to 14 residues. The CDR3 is CASDFRVGTTEAFF. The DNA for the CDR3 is TGTGCCAGCGACTTCAGGGTGGGAACGACTGAAGCTTTCTTT. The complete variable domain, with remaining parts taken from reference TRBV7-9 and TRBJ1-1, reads DTGVSQNPRHKITKRGQNVTFRCDPISEHNRLYWYRQTLGQGPEFLTYFQNEAQLEKSRLLSDRFSAERPKGSFSTLEIQRTEQGDSAMYLCASDFRVGTTEAFFGQGTRLTVV.

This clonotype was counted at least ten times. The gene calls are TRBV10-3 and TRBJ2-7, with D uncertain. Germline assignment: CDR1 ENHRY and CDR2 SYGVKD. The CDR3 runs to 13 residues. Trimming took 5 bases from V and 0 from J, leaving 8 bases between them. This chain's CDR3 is CAISSGDSYEQYF. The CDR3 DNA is TGTGCCATCAGTTCTGGGGACTCCTACGAGCAGTACTTC.

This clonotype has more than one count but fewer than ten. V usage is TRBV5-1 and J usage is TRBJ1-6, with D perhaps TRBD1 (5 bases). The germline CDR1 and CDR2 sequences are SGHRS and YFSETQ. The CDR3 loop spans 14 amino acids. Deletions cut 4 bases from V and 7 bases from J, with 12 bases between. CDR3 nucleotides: TGCGCCAGCAGCCCCGCTGGGGCAAATTCACCCCTCCACTTT. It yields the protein CASSPAGANSPLHF.

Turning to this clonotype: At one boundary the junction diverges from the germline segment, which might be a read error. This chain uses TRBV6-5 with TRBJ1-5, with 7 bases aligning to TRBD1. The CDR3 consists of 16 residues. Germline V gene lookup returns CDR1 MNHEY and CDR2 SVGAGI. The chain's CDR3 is CASSHSTGLSNQPQHF. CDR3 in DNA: TGTGCCAGCAGTCACTCGACAGGGTTGAGCAATCAGCCCCAGCATTTT.

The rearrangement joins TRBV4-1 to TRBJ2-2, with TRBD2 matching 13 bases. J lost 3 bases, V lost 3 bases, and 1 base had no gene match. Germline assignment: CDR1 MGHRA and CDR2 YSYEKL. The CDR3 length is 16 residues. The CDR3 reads CASSHGLAGDTGELFF. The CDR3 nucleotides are TGCGCCAGCAGCCACGGACTAGCGGGAGACACCGGGGAGCTGTTTTTT.

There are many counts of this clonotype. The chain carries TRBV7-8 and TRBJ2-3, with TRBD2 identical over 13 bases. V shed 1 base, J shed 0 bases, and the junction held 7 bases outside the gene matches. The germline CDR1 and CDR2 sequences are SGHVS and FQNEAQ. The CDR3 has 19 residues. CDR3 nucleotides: TGTGCCAGCAGCTTAGGGACTAGCGGGGGACACTACAGCACAGATACGCAGTATTTT. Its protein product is CASSLGTSGGHYSTDTQYF.